The source of this TCR beta chain is a study of regulatory T cells in long-lasting Graves disease. Study-wide results and caveats: Compared with new cases, persistent Graves' patients showed reduced TCR diversity.

The CDR3 covers 12 residues. With 2 bases removed from V and 5 bases from J, the gap between germline ends came to 7 bases. Germline CDR1 is SEHNR and CDR2 is FQNEAQ (reference sequence). This clonotype was seen ten or more times. The antigen is unknown. The TCR beta library used iRepertoire HTBI primers with Arm-PCR amplification of CDR3. One entry per CDR3 protein, called by TCRdb with MiXCR from the multiplex PCR reads. The sample includes about 290,000 distinct CDR3 sequences, 22% of them seen just once. This sample's time point: persistent/refractory GD, antithyroid drugs over 5 years with positive TRAb. With RNA extracted from PBMCs as input, the TCR library was made. Patients hailed from an endocrinology department in Xi'an, China.

The origin of this receptor is a female donor with Graves disease. The chain carries TRBV7-9 and TRBJ2-7; D gene unclear. Here the sequenced sample was peripheral blood mononuclear cells (PBMCs), taken when the disease was refractory, from a patient treated with antithyroid drugs. CDR3 bases: TGTGCCAGCAGCTTAATCTCAAACGAGCAGTACTTC. Translation gives CASSLISNEQYF.